This TCR beta chain was profiled in a study of OX40 agonist ivuxolimab in advanced cancers. Sequencing was performed with immunoSEQ multiplex PCR; in TCRdb, only in-frame clones are kept and a portion is missing. The data contain 80,000 or so clones, over 80% of them singletons. Germline V gene data show CDR1 as MNHEY and CDR2 as SVGAGI. V lost 5 bases and J lost 2, with 12 bases in between. This CDR3 is built from 14 residues. Study-level results: The 0.1-3.0 mg/kg partial responders had among the lowest clonal expansion. Among some nonresponders, normalized T-cell clonal expansion was also low.

Worth noting for this clone: Its specificity is unknown.

Sequenced here: CD4+ or CD8+ T cells sorted from blood, sampled in a trial of the OX40 agonist ivuxolimab. The V gene is TRBV6-5, the J gene TRBJ2-5, with a weak D call TRBD1 (6 bases). This TCR was recovered from an adult with an advanced solid tumor such as melanoma, head and neck, liver or kidney cancer. As DNA, the CDR3 is TGTGCCAGCAGTGCCCTAGGGGGTCAAGAGACCCAGTACTTC. Protein: CASSALGGQETQYF.